This T cell receptor beta chain was identified during a study of T cell repertoires in cytomegalovirus infection. Study-level background: Based on public TCR beta signatures, there were indications of CMV infection and of a matching HLA type. Study-wide points: HLA-C-restricted CMV clonotypes gave the most frequent clonotype in two of eight donors. Cumulative frequency of public TCR beta families picked out carriers of CMV plus the relevant HLA.

This CDR3 has 12 residues. Trimming pared 0 bases from V and 10 bases from J, leaving 10 bases between. CDR1 and CDR2 from the germline V gene are SGHDT and YYEEEE. One entry per CDR3 protein, called by TCRdb with MiXCR from the reads. The sample records approximately 500,000 distinct CDR3 sequences, approximately 15% being singletons. To note about this clonotype: Its antigen is undetermined.

This TCR derives from a human donor in good health (CMV status not recorded). Some clones in this sample may be carry-over from other donors' samples. The chain joins TRBV5-6 to TRBJ1-1; possible D gene TRBD1, 6 bases. Sequenced: CD8+ T cells from PBMCs. CDR3 coding DNA: TGTGCCAGCAGCTTGGCCCCGGACAGAGCTTTCTTT. This codes for CASSLAPDRAFF.